This TCR beta chain was sequenced for a study of T cells in Graves' hyperthyroidism and ophthalmopathy. This clonotype was seen at least ten times. The source material, RNA transcripts, was used to amplify TCR beta CDR3 regions. When the TCR CDR3 underwent first-round RT-PCR, the HTBI primer set was used. A single record per CDR3 protein comes from TCRdb applying MiXCR to the multiplex PCR reads. The sample carries nearly 750,000 distinct CDR3 sequences, just over 35% recorded once. Unmatched junction bases numbered 5, after V lost 3 bases and J lost 3 bases. The CDR3 is made up of 16 amino acids. The germline gives CDR1 SGHTA, CDR2 FQGNSA.

The source is a woman aged 40 to 49 with Graves' hyperthyroidism. The chain joins TRBV7-2 to TRBJ1-1; 12 bases are a match to TRBD1. The sample comprised blood. DNA for the CDR3: TGTGCCAGCAGCTTTGGCCGGGACAGGGGGCACACTGAAGCTTTCTTT. Protein sequence: CASSFGRDRGHTEAFF.